Listed below are T cell receptor beta chains from one sample, sequenced in a study of cytomegalovirus exposure and HLA in healthy donors. The assay was immunoSEQ multiplex PCR, and TCRdb's table has in-frame clones only and misses some. The table records some 150,000 clones, 78% of them present only once. Sequenced input: PBMCs. These receptors originate from a man in his forties or fifties in good health and CMV-seropositive. CDR3s include the opening cysteine and the closing phenylalanine or tryptophan. The order of the fields is D gene, J gene, clone size, V gene, CDR3 protein, CDR3 DNA. The D gene is left open where the match is weak. A clone size is listed for some rows: how often the clone was seen (once, few, many), or a class if it is expanded.

d_gene: NA; j_gene: TRBJ2-1; abundance: NA; v_gene: TRBV5-1; CDR3aa: CASSPGALYNEQFF; CDR3nt: TGCGCCAGCAGCCCGGGAGCTCTTTACAATGAGCAGTTCTTC
d_gene: NA; j_gene: TRBJ1-6; abundance: NA; v_gene: TRBV19; CDR3aa: CASSTETGYNSPLHF; CDR3nt: TGTGCCAGTAGTACGGAGACGGGCTATAATTCACCCCTCCACTTT
d_gene: TRBD1; j_gene: TRBJ2-1; abundance: NA; v_gene: TRBV9; CDR3aa: CASSLHDRDEQFF; CDR3nt: TGTGCCAGCAGCCTCCACGACAGGGATGAGCAGTTCTTC
d_gene: NA; j_gene: TRBJ1-2; abundance: NA; v_gene: TRBV7-2; CDR3aa: CASSSPGRPNYGYTF; CDR3nt: TGTGCCAGCAGCTCTCCTGGCAGGCCGAACTATGGCTACACCTTC
d_gene: TRBD1; j_gene: TRBJ1-1; abundance: NA; v_gene: TRBV7-2; CDR3aa: CASSSGQDTEAFF; CDR3nt: TGTGCCAGCAGCTCAGGACAGGACACTGAAGCTTTCTTT
d_gene: TRBD2; j_gene: TRBJ2-1; abundance: NA; v_gene: TRBV9; CDR3aa: CASSSRAGSGRGSYNEQFF; CDR3nt: TGTGCCAGCAGCTCGAGAGCGGGGAGCGGGAGAGGTTCCTACAATGAGCAGTTCTTC
d_gene: TRBD1; j_gene: TRBJ2-7; abundance: NA; v_gene: TRBV2; CDR3aa: CASSGTGVAYEQYF; CDR3nt: TGTGCCAGCAGCGGGACAGGTGTGGCCTACGAGCAGTACTTC
d_gene: NA; j_gene: TRBJ2-2; abundance: few; v_gene: TRBV28; CDR3aa: CASSPPSRLNGELFF; CDR3nt: TGTGCCAGCAGCCCGCCTAGTCGCTTAAACGGGGAGCTGTTTTTT
d_gene: TRBD1; j_gene: TRBJ2-1; abundance: NA; v_gene: TRBV7-9; CDR3aa: CSSSSKTGDNEQFF; CDR3nt: TGTTCCAGCAGCTCCAAGACAGGGGACAATGAGCAGTTCTTC
d_gene: TRBD2; j_gene: TRBJ2-2; abundance: NA; v_gene: TRBV5-4; CDR3aa: CASSTKASGRAGNTGELFF; CDR3nt: TGTGCCAGCAGCACTAAGGCTAGCGGGAGGGCTGGAAACACCGGGGAGCTGTTTTTT
d_gene: TRBD1; j_gene: TRBJ1-1; abundance: NA; v_gene: TRBV27; CDR3aa: CASSFYVGTGTTEAFF; CDR3nt: TGTGCCAGCAGTTTTTATGTGGGGACAGGGACCACTGAAGCTTTCTTT
d_gene: NA; j_gene: TRBJ1-2; abundance: NA; v_gene: TRBV14; CDR3aa: CASSPPGGDYGYTF; CDR3nt: TGTGCCAGCAGCCCCCCCGGGGGGGACTATGGCTACACCTTC
d_gene: NA; j_gene: TRBJ2-3; abundance: NA; v_gene: TRBV30; CDR3aa: CAWSSSTDTQYF; CDR3nt: TGTGCCTGGAGCTCTAGCACAGATACGCAGTATTTT
d_gene: TRBD1; j_gene: TRBJ1-5; abundance: NA; v_gene: TRBV6-5; CDR3aa: CASRLGTEPNQPQHF; CDR3nt: TGTGCCAGCAGACTAGGGACAGAACCCAATCAGCCCCAGCATTTT
d_gene: TRBD2; j_gene: TRBJ2-2; abundance: NA; v_gene: TRBV27; CDR3aa: CASSALAGVTGELFF; CDR3nt: TGTGCCAGCAGTGCTCTAGCGGGAGTCACCGGGGAGCTGTTTTTT
d_gene: NA; j_gene: TRBJ1-5; abundance: NA; v_gene: TRBV6-5; CDR3aa: CTSSATGQFQPQHF; CDR3nt: TGTACCAGCAGTGCAACAGGGCAGTTTCAGCCCCAGCATTTT
d_gene: TRBD1; j_gene: TRBJ1-5; abundance: NA; v_gene: TRBV5-6; CDR3aa: CASSSDPTGRQPQHF; CDR3nt: TGTGCCAGCAGCTCCGATCCGACAGGGAGACAGCCCCAGCATTTT
d_gene: TRBD2; j_gene: TRBJ2-5; abundance: few; v_gene: TRBV19; CDR3aa: CASRESGSQETQYF; CDR3nt: TGTGCCAGTAGAGAGAGCGGGAGCCAAGAGACCCAGTACTTC
d_gene: NA; j_gene: TRBJ1-5; abundance: NA; v_gene: TRBV15; CDR3aa: CATSKFLQGSGNQPQHF; CDR3nt: TGTGCCACCAGCAAATTCCTGCAGGGAAGTGGCAATCAGCCCCAGCATTTT
d_gene: NA; j_gene: TRBJ1-2; abundance: NA; v_gene: TRBV6-5; CDR3aa: CASRGGAGYYGYTF; CDR3nt: TGTGCCAGCAGGGGTGGGGCTGGGTACTATGGCTACACCTTC
d_gene: TRBD1; j_gene: TRBJ2-1; abundance: NA; v_gene: TRBV19; CDR3aa: CASTGGSYNEQFF; CDR3nt: TGTGCCAGTACAGGGGGCTCCTACAATGAGCAGTTCTTC
d_gene: NA; j_gene: TRBJ2-7; abundance: NA; v_gene: TRBV9; CDR3aa: CASSVGTETYEQYF; CDR3nt: TGTGCCAGCAGCGTAGGAACAGAAACTTACGAGCAGTACTTC
d_gene: NA; j_gene: TRBJ1-1; abundance: NA; v_gene: TRBV28; CDR3aa: CASSPSTGSNTEAFF; CDR3nt: TGTGCCAGCAGTCCCTCGACAGGTTCGAACACTGAAGCTTTCTTT
d_gene: TRBD2; j_gene: TRBJ2-2; abundance: once; v_gene: TRBV27; CDR3aa: CASSHTSVPNTGELFF; CDR3nt: TGTGCCAGCAGCCATACTAGCGTTCCGAACACCGGGGAGCTGTTTTTT
d_gene: TRBD1; j_gene: TRBJ2-3; abundance: NA; v_gene: TRBV30; CDR3aa: CAWRPGQGRKSTDTQYF; CDR3nt: TGTGCCTGGAGGCCCGGACAGGGACGAAAGAGCACAGATACGCAGTATTTT
d_gene: NA; j_gene: TRBJ2-1; abundance: NA; v_gene: TRBV11-2; CDR3aa: CASSLERLVDNEQFF; CDR3nt: TGTGCCAGCAGCTTAGAACGGCTAGTAGACAATGAGCAGTTCTTC
d_gene: NA; j_gene: TRBJ2-1; abundance: once; v_gene: TRBV19; CDR3aa: CASRDGLPYNEQFF; CDR3nt: TGTGCCAGTAGGGACGGACTGCCCTACAATGAGCAGTTCTTC
d_gene: TRBD1; j_gene: TRBJ2-3; abundance: NA; v_gene: TRBV6-5; CDR3aa: CASSPRDRVVDTQYF; CDR3nt: TGTGCCAGCAGTCCCCGGGACAGGGTCGTAGATACGCAGTATTTT
d_gene: NA; j_gene: TRBJ2-7; abundance: NA; v_gene: TRBV7-2; CDR3aa: CASSLGGERYEQYF; CDR3nt: TGTGCCAGCAGCTTAGGTGGGGAGCGCTACGAGCAGTACTTC
d_gene: TRBD2; j_gene: TRBJ2-5; abundance: NA; v_gene: TRBV11-2; CDR3aa: CASSLSLAGATQETQYF; CDR3nt: TGTGCCAGCAGCTTAAGTCTAGCGGGAGCCACCCAAGAGACCCAGTACTTC
d_gene: NA; j_gene: TRBJ2-7; abundance: NA; v_gene: TRBV10-3; CDR3aa: CAIKEASVDEQYF; CDR3nt: TGTGCCATCAAGGAGGCTAGCGTCGACGAGCAGTACTTC
d_gene: TRBD2; j_gene: TRBJ2-1; abundance: NA; v_gene: TRBV27; CDR3aa: CASSLASGNEQFF; CDR3nt: TGTGCCAGCAGTTTAGCTAGCGGCAATGAGCAGTTCTTC
d_gene: NA; j_gene: TRBJ1-2; abundance: NA; v_gene: TRBV28; CDR3aa: CASSPGQLDGYTF; CDR3nt: TGTGCCAGCAGTCCCGGACAGTTGGATGGCTACACCTTC
d_gene: TRBD2; j_gene: TRBJ2-5; abundance: NA; v_gene: TRBV18; CDR3aa: CASSPLPSVTSGQETQYF; CDR3nt: TGTGCCAGCTCACCCCTCCCCTCGGTAACTAGCGGCCAAGAGACCCAGTACTTC
d_gene: NA; j_gene: TRBJ2-7; abundance: NA; v_gene: TRBV2; CDR3aa: CASVTQRYEQYF; CDR3nt: TGTGCCAGCGTGACACAACGCTACGAGCAGTACTTC
d_gene: TRBD1; j_gene: TRBJ1-2; abundance: NA; v_gene: TRBV29-1; CDR3aa: CSVEASGQGVVYGYTF; CDR3nt: TGCAGCGTTGAAGCCTCCGGACAGGGGGTAGTGTATGGCTACACCTTC
d_gene: NA; j_gene: TRBJ1-4; abundance: once; v_gene: TRBV7-9; CDR3aa: CASSLRRAGTNEKLFF; CDR3nt: TGTGCCAGCAGTTTACGGAGGGCGGGGACTAATGAAAAACTGTTTTTT
d_gene: NA; j_gene: TRBJ2-3; abundance: once; v_gene: TRBV30; CDR3aa: CAWIQESTDTQYF; CDR3nt: TGTGCCTGGATTCAGGAAAGCACAGATACGCAGTATTTT
d_gene: NA; j_gene: TRBJ1-3; abundance: NA; v_gene: TRBV7-6; CDR3aa: CASSLAVDPGNTIYF; CDR3nt: TGTGCCAGCAGCTTAGCGGTAGATCCTGGAAACACCATATATTTT
d_gene: TRBD1; j_gene: TRBJ2-4; abundance: few; v_gene: TRBV6-5; CDR3aa: CASSYLGQGAKNIQYF; CDR3nt: TGTGCCAGCAGTTACTTGGGACAGGGAGCCAAAAACATTCAGTACTTC
d_gene: NA; j_gene: TRBJ2-3; abundance: NA; v_gene: TRBV7-7; CDR3aa: CASSSGTSSADTQYF; CDR3nt: TGTGCCAGCAGCTCAGGGACTTCGTCCGCAGATACGCAGTATTTT
d_gene: NA; j_gene: TRBJ2-7; abundance: NA; v_gene: TRBV5-1; CDR3aa: CASSLVALLGTPMDEQYF; CDR3nt: TGCGCCAGCAGCTTGGTAGCCCTCCTGGGGACACCAATGGACGAGCAGTACTTC
d_gene: TRBD1; j_gene: TRBJ1-5; abundance: once; v_gene: TRBV6-5; CDR3aa: CASSGTGFNQPQHF; CDR3nt: TGTGCCAGCAGCGGGACAGGGTTTAATCAGCCCCAGCATTTT
d_gene: TRBD2; j_gene: TRBJ2-3; abundance: NA; v_gene: TRBV2; CDR3aa: CASGGTSGSEDTQYF; CDR3nt: TGTGCCAGCGGGGGGACTAGCGGGAGTGAGGATACGCAGTATTTT
d_gene: TRBD2; j_gene: TRBJ2-7; abundance: NA; v_gene: TRBV28; CDR3aa: CASSLRTGGPYEQYF; CDR3nt: TGTGCCAGTAGTTTGAGGACGGGAGGCCCCTACGAGCAGTACTTC
d_gene: TRBD2; j_gene: TRBJ2-7; abundance: NA; v_gene: TRBV6-5; CDR3aa: CASSYHGTSEQYF; CDR3nt: TGTGCCAGCAGTTACCACGGGACTAGCGAGCAGTACTTC
d_gene: NA; j_gene: TRBJ2-1; abundance: NA; v_gene: TRBV4-3; CDR3aa: CASSQEAAGVSSYNEQFF; CDR3nt: TGCGCCAGCAGCCAAGAGGCGGCGGGCGTCAGCTCCTACAATGAGCAGTTCTTC
d_gene: TRBD1; j_gene: TRBJ1-3; abundance: few; v_gene: TRBV4-3; CDR3aa: CASSQEWGQGASGNTIYF; CDR3nt: TGCGCCAGCAGCCAAGAGTGGGGACAGGGGGCTTCTGGAAACACCATATATTTT
d_gene: NA; j_gene: TRBJ2-7; abundance: NA; v_gene: TRBV27; CDR3aa: CASSHTGEAYEQYF; CDR3nt: TGTGCCAGCAGTCACACAGGGGAGGCCTACGAGCAGTACTTC
d_gene: TRBD2; j_gene: TRBJ2-5; abundance: NA; v_gene: TRBV7-3; CDR3aa: CASSATSGRLETQYF; CDR3nt: TGTGCCAGCAGCGCGACTAGCGGGAGGTTGGAGACCCAGTACTTC
d_gene: NA; j_gene: TRBJ2-3; abundance: NA; v_gene: TRBV9; CDR3aa: CASSMQGSTDTQYF; CDR3nt: TGTGCCAGCAGCATGCAGGGTTCCACAGATACGCAGTATTTT
d_gene: TRBD2; j_gene: TRBJ2-7; abundance: NA; v_gene: TRBV10-2; CDR3aa: CASSFREGGYEQYF; CDR3nt: TGCGCCAGCAGTTTCCGGGAGGGGGGTTACGAGCAGTACTTC
d_gene: NA; j_gene: TRBJ2-7; abundance: NA; v_gene: TRBV15; CDR3aa: CATSIPGRDEQYF; CDR3nt: TGTGCCACCAGCATCCCCGGCAGGGACGAGCAGTACTTC
d_gene: TRBD2; j_gene: TRBJ2-3; abundance: NA; v_gene: TRBV5-8; CDR3aa: CASSTGLGADTQYF; CDR3nt: TGTGCCAGCAGCACAGGACTAGGGGCAGATACGCAGTATTTT
d_gene: TRBD2; j_gene: TRBJ2-1; abundance: NA; v_gene: TRBV5-6; CDR3aa: CASSPPKRDYNEQFF; CDR3nt: TGTGCCAGCAGCCCACCCAAGCGGGATTACAATGAGCAGTTCTTC
d_gene: TRBD1; j_gene: TRBJ2-5; abundance: NA; v_gene: TRBV7-3; CDR3aa: CASSLGQGAWETQYF; CDR3nt: TGTGCCAGCAGCTTAGGACAGGGGGCCTGGGAGACCCAGTACTTC
d_gene: TRBD1; j_gene: TRBJ1-5; abundance: few; v_gene: TRBV19; CDR3aa: CASRDRGRQPQHF; CDR3nt: TGTGCCAGTAGGGACAGGGGGCGCCAGCCCCAGCATTTT